A single sample is the source of the 10 T cell receptor beta chains below, sequenced in a study of blood T cell repertoires in COVID-19. Here immunoSEQ multiplex PCR was the method, and the copy in TCRdb shows in-frame clones only, minus some. The repertoire has tens of thousands of clones, approximately 85% of them found once; the top ten carry approximately 5.1%. Sequences were obtained from peripheral blood. These TCRs come from a human donor in a cohort sampled during active COVID-19.

The rearrangement links TRBV4-1 to TRBJ2-7; D is unclear. Per the germline V gene, CDR1 is MGHRA and CDR2 is YSYEKL. This CDR3 spans 15 amino acids. V was shortened by 3 bases and J by 0 bases, with 12 bases between the two germline ends. The DNA of the CDR3 is TGCGCCAGCAGCCAGATTGCTTCGAGCTCCTACGAGCAGTACTTC. Residues: CASSQIASSSYEQYF.

The chain employs TRBV9 and TRBJ2-7, with 7 bases aligning to TRBD1. V shed 0 bases and J 6 bases; nucleotides not matched to a gene: 12. CDR3 size: 16 residues. Germline V gene data show CDR1 as SGDLS and CDR2 as YYNGEE. The CDR3 loop reads CASSVEGDSLGSEQYF. The CDR3 region has the DNA TGTGCCAGCAGCGTAGAGGGGGACAGCCTTGGATCCGAGCAGTACTTC.

V usage is TRBV5-1 and J usage is TRBJ1-2, with D possibly being TRBD1 (5 bases). This CDR3 region has 15 residues. Germline V gene lookup returns CDR1 SGHRS and CDR2 YFSETQ. Trimming left V 7 bases short and J 4 bases short, with 20 bases between. In nucleotides, the CDR3 is TGCGCCAGCTATGGAGGGACTCTTGGTCGCTATGGCTACACCTTC. Amino acid sequence: CASYGGTLGRYGYTF.

This sequence joins TRBV10-3 and TRBJ1-2, with 7 nucleotides matching TRBD1. Germline values: CDR1 ENHRY, CDR2 SYGVKD. The CDR3 is 13 amino acids. V lost 6 bases, J lost 5 bases, and 6 bases stayed unmatched. CDR3 DNA sequence: TGTGCCATCAGGGGGACAGCGCCGTATGGCTACACCTTC. Its translation: CAIRGTAPYGYTF.

V gene TRBV27 combines with J gene TRBJ2-5; 10 bases align to TRBD2. With 8 bases clipped from V and 5 bases from J, the junction kept 11 bases outside the gene matches. The CDR3 covers 15 residues. Germline CDR1 reads MNHEY; CDR2 reads SMNVEV (reference sequence). This CDR3 is CASYALAGEPETQYF. In DNA, the CDR3 is TGTGCCAGCTATGCCCTAGCGGGAGAACCTGAGACCCAGTACTTC.

The chain uses TRBV15 and TRBJ1-4; 7 bases agree with TRBD1. Germline lookup yields CDR1 LNHNV and CDR2 YYDKDF (reference sequence). The CDR3 extends over 15 amino acids. Trimming removed 5 bases from V and 4 bases from J; junction bases left unmatched: 7. In nucleotides, the CDR3 is TGTGCCACCAGCCGGAAGAGACAGGGTAATGAAAAACTGTTTTTT. It translates to CATSRKRQGNEKLFF.

This chain links TRBV19 with TRBJ1-1; TRBD1 matches 7 bases. V lost 7 bases to trimming and J lost 6 bases; unmatched junction nucleotides: 8. Germline V lookup: CDR1 LNHDA, CDR2 SQIVND (reference sequence). The CDR3 runs to 13 residues. As DNA, the CDR3 is TGTGCCAGTAATAAAGGGGGCAGGGCTGAAGCTTTCTTT. Translated, it gives CASNKGGRAEAFF. The variable domain in full, with the rest retrieved from reference TRBV19 and TRBJ1-1, is DGGITQSPKYLFRKEGQNVTLSCEQNLNHDAMYWYRQDPGQGLRLIYYSQIVNDFQKGDIAEGYSVSREKKESFPLTVTSAQKNPTAFYLCASNKGGRAEAFFGQGTRLTVV.

V usage is TRBV3-1 (or the pseudogene TRBV3-2) and J usage is TRBJ2-1, with 9 positions matching TRBD2. Unmatched junction bases numbered 13, after V lost 4 bases and J lost 0 bases. This CDR3 spans 19 amino acids. CDR1 is LGHDT, CDR2 YNNKEL, per germline (reference sequence). CDR3 amino acids: CASSPRRIAGARSYNEQFF. The CDR3 coding sequence is TGTGCCAGCAGCCCCCGGAGGATAGCGGGGGCTCGCTCCTACAATGAGCAGTTCTTC.

This clone was seen once. This rearrangement joins TRBV10-2 to TRBJ2-2; 9 nucleotides align to TRBD1. Trimming at V came to 8 bases and at J to 2 bases, leaving 3 bases not matched to a gene. The CDR3 totals 14 residues. Germline V gene data show CDR1 as WSHSY and CDR2 as SAAADI. This CDR3 is CASGGQGNTGELFF. CDR3 DNA sequence: TGCGCCAGCGGGGGACAGGGTAACACCGGGGAGCTGTTTTTT.

The V call is TRBV12-3 or TRBV12-4, the J call TRBJ2-2, with 7 bases aligning to TRBD1. This CDR3 contains 12 residues. The V segment lost 6 bases and the J segment 15 bases; nucleotides outside the gene matches: 10. The CDR3 region is CASSLSDRRVFF. Written as DNA, the CDR3 is TGTGCCAGCAGCCTTTCGGACAGGCGGGTGTTTTTT.